This record looks at one TCR beta chain sequence and its context. CDR1 MGHDK and CDR2 SYGVNS come from the germline V gene. Trimming at V came to 4 bases and at J to 2 bases, leaving 3 bases not matched to a gene. This CDR3 is 15 amino acids long. The data derive from a study of T cell responses to AZD1222 COVID-19 vaccine. About the study: Second-dose recipients at about 4 or about 12 weeks were treated as one pooled group.

Libraries were prepared by immunoSEQ multiplex PCR; TCRdb keeps only in-frame clonotypes and omits some of them. The top ten hold roughly 1.8% of the sample, which has around 95,000 clones, roughly 90% seen once. Sequenced material: peripheral blood, taken on day 0 of AZD1222 vaccination. This chain connects TRBV25-1 to TRBJ2-2; 8 nucleotides line up with TRBD2. This receptor was obtained from an adult in good health. The CDR3 coding sequence is TGTGCCAGCAGTGCCACTAGCGGTAACACCGGGGAGCTGTTTTTT. This gives the protein CASSATSGNTGELFF. Full variable domain (missing parts from reference TRBV25-1 and TRBJ2-2): EADIYQTPRYLVIGTGKKITLECSQTMGHDKMYWYQQDPGMELHLIHYSYGVNSTEKGDLSSESTVSRIRTEHFPLTLESARPSHTSQYLCASSATSGNTGELFFGEGSRLTVL.